Reported below is one T cell receptor beta chain. A single base separates this from a much larger clone, so it may be a read error. This record comes from a study of molecular identifiers for immune sequencing clone quantification. MiXCR, applied by TCRdb to the PCR reads, yields one record per CDR3 protein. The data hold hundreds of thousands of distinct CDR3 sequences, with 20% to 25% observed a single time. V lost 6 bases and J lost 2, with 9 bases in between. Germline assignment: CDR1 SQVTM and CDR2 ANQGSEA. CDR3 length: 12 amino acids. The TCR was taken from a human donor in good health. Some libraries in this study had Jurkat cell RNA spiked in. The sequenced material came from naive CD8+ T cells from blood, with Jurkat cell RNA spiked in. Subset indicated: FACS-sorted CD8+CD4-CCR7+CD45RA+ naive T cells. V gene TRBV29-1 combines with J gene TRBJ2-3, with a possible D match to TRBD2 (6 bases). The CDR3, as DNA: TGCAGCGTGGGCGGGGACACAGATACGCAGTATTTT. Amino acid sequence: CSVGGDTDTQYF.